These T cell receptor beta chains were read from a single sample in a study of identical twins. One entry per CDR3 protein, called by TCRdb with MiXCR from the 5' RACE reads. The profile covers about 200,000 distinct CDR3 sequences, with more than 6.5% appearing a single time and less than 2% taken by the ten largest. These data also formed part of another study, on yellow fever vaccine responses in identical twins.

The sequenced sample was memory (CD45RO+) T cells sorted from blood. The receptors come from a woman aged 18-29 years in good health. The CDR3 runs from the conserved cysteine through the conserved F or W. The D gene is left open where the match is weak. Clone size is not always given. Where it is, it says once, few, many or a class for expanded clones.

CASRLTSVIPSTDTQYF TGTGCCAGCAGGTTAACCTCGGTTATACCTAGCACAGATACGCAGTATTTT TRBV11-2 NA NA TRBJ2-3
CASSPHWGSGRTNEQFF TGCGCCAGCAGCCCCCATTGGGGTAGCGGGAGAACCAATGAGCAGTTCTTC TRBV5-1 many TRBD2 TRBJ2-1
CASSYAGAGYGYTF TGTGCCAGCAGTTACGCGGGGGCCGGATATGGCTACACCTTC TRBV6-5 few NA TRBJ1-2
CASTNRRTYEQYF TGTGCCAGCACCAACCGCCGTACCTACGAGCAGTACTTC TRBV13 few NA TRBJ2-7
CASRQQGYEQYF TGTGCCAGCAGACAACAGGGATACGAGCAGTACTTC TRBV14 many NA TRBJ2-7
CASSKGGAAPGEQYF TGTGCCAGCAGCAAAGGGGGAGCGGCCCCAGGGGAGCAGTACTTC TRBV21-1 few NA TRBJ2-7
CASSLGTDRANTGELFF TGTGCCAGCAGCTTGGGAACGGACAGGGCGAACACCGGGGAGCTGTTTTTT TRBV5-6 NA TRBD1 TRBJ2-2
CASSLAQSGPSPLHF TGTGCCAGCAGCTTAGCGCAGTCAGGACCTTCACCCCTCCACTTT TRBV7-9 many NA TRBJ1-6
CASSADGTNTGELFF TGTGCCAGCAGCGCAGACGGGACGAACACCGGGGAGCTGTTTTTT TRBV5-5 NA NA TRBJ2-2
CATRATIVNTEAFF TGTGCCACCAGGGCCACTATAGTGAACACTGAAGCTTTCTTT TRBV10-3 many NA TRBJ1-1
CASSQVSLFSGELFF TGTGCCAGCAGCCAAGTCAGCCTTTTTAGCGGGGAGCTGTTTTTT TRBV3-1 many NA TRBJ2-2
CASSLSGQTYGYTF TGTGCCAGCAGTTTATCGGGACAGACATATGGCTACACCTTC TRBV12-3/TRBV12-4 few TRBD1 TRBJ1-2
CASTQIAGGHNEQFF TGTGCCAGCACCCAAATAGCGGGGGGGCACAATGAGCAGTTCTTC TRBV12-3/TRBV12-4 many TRBD2 TRBJ2-1
CASRDETVGTDTQYF TGCGCCAGCAGGGACGAGACAGTGGGCACAGATACGCAGTATTTT TRBV10-1 many NA TRBJ2-3
CSARGLAGAYEQYF TGCAGTGCTAGAGGGCTAGCGGGAGCCTACGAGCAGTACTTC TRBV20-1 many TRBD2 TRBJ2-7